A single sample gave rise to the 32 T cell receptor beta chains below, sequenced in a study of blood T cells in healthy people across ages. The authors ran a second PCR of about 6 to 12 cycles using a sample-barcoded 5' primer and a J-beta primer mix. TCRdb passed the 5' RACE reads through MiXCR, listing each CDR3 protein once. The profile shows 2 million or so distinct CDR3 sequences, just under 50% of them singletons. Sample: blood. The source is a middle-aged woman in good health.

This clonotype was seen a handful of times. The rearrangement joins TRBV20-1 to TRBJ1-2; D unresolved. V lost 3 bases, J lost 4 bases, and 12 bases lay in between. The CDR3 covers 13 residues. CDR1 and CDR2 from the germline V gene are DFQATT and SNEGSKA (reference sequence). The CDR3 bases are TGCAGTGCTAGGAGGGAATCAGGCTATGGCTACACCTTC. It translates to CSARRESGYGYTF.

This chain uses TRBV20-1 with TRBJ1-6; weak D call: TRBD1 (5 bases). The CDR3 spans 14 residues. Germline CDR1 DFQATT, CDR2 SNEGSKA (reference sequence). V was pared by 0 bases and J by 5 bases, with 8 bases between. CDR3 DNA: TGCAGTGCTAGAGAGACAGTGCATAATTCACCCCTCCACTTT. Its translation is CSARETVHNSPLHF.

The genes are TRBV7-9 and TRBJ2-4, with 11 bases lining up with TRBD2. The germline CDR1 and CDR2 sequences are SEHNR and FQNEAQ (reference sequence). V shed 1 base and J 14 bases; nucleotides not matched to a gene: 10. The CDR3 sequence is 15 residues long. This CDR3 is CASSLDGTSGGEKYF. CDR3 nucleotide sequence: TGTGCCAGCAGCTTAGATGGGACTAGCGGTGGGGAGAAGTACTTC.

This clonotype was detected a few times. The chain recombines TRBV9 with TRBJ2-5, with 11 positions matching TRBD2. Losses at the gene ends were 0 bases for V and 5 bases for J; bases not matched to a gene: 3. The CDR3 contains 15 residues. CDR1 SGDLS and CDR2 YYNGEE come from the germline V gene. The CDR3 loop is CASSVASGGKETQYF. The CDR3, as DNA: TGTGCCAGCAGCGTAGCTAGCGGGGGGAAGGAGACCCAGTACTTC.

The genes are TRBV3-1 and TRBJ2-7, with D possibly TRBD1 on 6 matching bases. Germline V CDR1 and CDR2: LGHDT, YNNKEL (reference sequence). With 5 bases removed from V and 6 bases from J, the gap between germline ends came to 11 bases. There are 12 residues in the CDR3. Here the CDR3 reads CASSKQGPEQYF. CDR3 nucleotides: TGTGCCAGCAGCAAACAGGGACCCGAGCAGTACTTC.

The chain combines TRBV6-5 with TRBJ1-2; tentative D call: TRBD1 (5 bases). V lost 0 bases, J lost 8 bases, and 13 bases lay in between. There are 14 residues in the CDR3. Germline CDR1 MNHEY, CDR2 SVGAGI. CDR3 nucleotide sequence: TGTGCCAGCAGTTACTCCCAGGGATTAGAGGGCTACACCTTC. The encoded protein is CASSYSQGLEGYTF.

This clonotype appeared many times. This chain links TRBV27 with TRBJ2-7; D assignment may be TRBD1 or TRBD2 (5 bases each). The CDR3 runs 12 residues. Germline assignment: CDR1 MNHEY and CDR2 SMNVEV (reference sequence). Trimming took 3 bases from V and 7 from J, leaving 10 bases between them. The chain's CDR3 is CASSFEGREQYF. CDR3 nucleotide sequence: TGTGCCAGCAGTTTTGAGGGGAGAGAGCAGTACTTC.

The V gene is TRBV4-2, the J gene TRBJ1-2, with a possible D match to TRBD1 (5 bases). Looked up from germline, CDR1 is LGHNA and CDR2 is YNFKEQ. Trimming pared 0 bases from V and 8 bases from J, leaving 19 bases between. The CDR3 extends over 16 amino acids. This chain's CDR3 is CASSQDEGPGEEGYTF. DNA for the CDR3: TGTGCCAGCAGCCAAGATGAGGGGCCGGGCGAAGAGGGCTACACCTTC.

This clonotype was observed a handful of times. The V call is TRBV5-5, the J call TRBJ2-1; perhaps TRBD2 as D (5 bases). CDR3 length equals 14 residues. V lost 0 bases to trimming and J lost 5 bases, with 9 bases between them. Germline V gives CDR1 SGHKS, CDR2 YYEKEE (reference sequence). In nucleotides, the CDR3 is TGTGCCAGCAGCTTGGGGGTAGCGAACAATGAGCAGTTCTTC. Its translation is CASSLGVANNEQFF. The full variable domain, with the rest looked up from reference TRBV5-5 and TRBJ2-1, is DAGVTQSPTHLIKTRGQQVTLRCSPISGHKSVSWYQQVLGQGPQFIFQYYEKEERGRGNFPDRFSARQFPNYSSELNVNALLLGDSALYLCASSLGVANNEQFFGPGTRLTVL.

The chain couples TRBV4-2 to TRBJ1-2; 7 bases align to TRBD1. Germline loops: CDR1 LGHNA, CDR2 YNFKEQ. The CDR3 sequence is 16 residues long. V shed 2 bases and J 0 bases; nucleotides not matched to a gene: 6. CDR3 sequence reads: CASSQKSGQTNYGYTF. CDR3 coding DNA: TGTGCCAGCAGCCAAAAGTCGGGACAGACTAACTATGGCTACACCTTC.

This clonotype was observed a few times. The V and J genes are TRBV20-1 and TRBJ2-5, with 8 bases that match TRBD2. The closer fit of TRBJ2-7 to the DNA end suggests the J call may be wrong. This CDR3 spans 12 amino acids. Germline values: CDR1 DFQATT, CDR2 SNEGSKA (reference sequence). In DNA, the CDR3 is TGCAGTGCTACAGCGGGGGACTACGAGCAGTACTTC. Its translation: CSATAGDYEQYF.

This chain uses TRBV3-1 with TRBJ2-3; D remains ambiguous. The CDR3 runs 15 residues. Germline loops: CDR1 LGHDT, CDR2 YNNKEL (reference sequence). The V gene lost 2 bases and the J gene lost 1 base, with 10 bases spanning the gap. CDR3 in amino acids: CASSQPGWGTDTQYF. Written as DNA, the CDR3 is TGTGCCAGCAGCCAACCCGGGTGGGGCACAGATACGCAGTATTTT.

This sequence joins TRBV6-5 and TRBJ2-5, with 10 nucleotides matching TRBD1. From germline, CDR1 is MNHEY and CDR2 SVGAGI. The J segment lost 2 bases and the V segment lost 8 bases, leaving 11 bases of the junction unmatched. The length of the CDR3 is 16 residues. The CDR3 is CASARAGQGGQETQYF. The CDR3 bases are TGTGCCAGCGCGAGGGCCGGACAGGGGGGTCAAGAGACCCAGTACTTC.

This clonotype was recorded a few times. J is TRBJ2-1 and V is TRBV18; D not certain. The CDR3 covers 13 residues. The germline CDR1 and CDR2 sequences are KGHSH and LQKENI. V lost 2 bases to trimming and J lost 7 bases, with 9 bases between them. The DNA for the CDR3 is TGTGCCAGCTCACCAGACCGTCGGAATGAGCAGTTCTTC. As protein: CASSPDRRNEQFF.

The V call is TRBV7-9, the J call TRBJ1-1, with D uncertain. Germline assignment: CDR1 SEHNR and CDR2 FQNEAQ (reference sequence). Trimming shortened V by 2 bases and J by 3 bases, and 13 bases separated the two germline ends. The CDR3 loop spans 15 amino acids. CDR3 in DNA: TGTGCCAGCAGCTTATTCACAGCAAAGGACACTGAAGCTTTCTTT. Its translation is CASSLFTAKDTEAFF.

This clonotype occurred many times. The gene calls are TRBV6-5 and TRBJ2-5; no definite D call. This CDR3 region has 14 residues. Germline CDR1 is MNHEY and CDR2 is SVGAGI. Trimming cost V 0 bases and J 2 bases, with 7 bases left between them. The CDR3 DNA reads TGTGCCAGCAGTTACTCGGGCCCTCAAGAGACCCAGTACTTC. Residues: CASSYSGPQETQYF.

This clonotype was observed a few times. The gene calls are TRBV3-1 and TRBJ1-1; TRBD1 is a possible D gene (6 bases). The CDR3 is made up of 16 amino acids. Trimming took off 0 bases at V and 3 bases at J, with 14 bases between the two ends. CDR1 is LGHDT and CDR2 is YNNKEL in the germline V gene (reference sequence). CDR3 bases: TGTGCCAGCAGCCAAGATCCCACAGGGTGGGACACTGAAGCTTTCTTT. It is translated as CASSQDPTGWDTEAFF.

The chain is built from TRBV6-6 and TRBJ2-7, with TRBD1 as a possible D gene (5 bases). Germline V gene sequence: CDR1 MNHNY, CDR2 SVGAGI (reference sequence). V lost 8 bases and J 2 bases, leaving 19 bases between the germline ends. The CDR3 totals 15 residues. In DNA, the CDR3 is TGTGCCAGCCAGGTGAAGGGTAGGGGCGCCTACGAGCAGTACTTC. This codes for CASQVKGRGAYEQYF.

The gene calls are TRBV12-2 and TRBJ1-4; whether TRBD1, the table's D call, matches the DNA was not checked. TRBV12-2 is classified as a pseudogene. The CDR3 has 20 amino acids. CDR3: CASRFSQPGHRDATNEKLFF. The CDR3 DNA reads as TGTGCAAGTCGCTTCTCCCAACCGGGACACCGAGATGCAACTAATGAAAAACTGTTTTTT.

This clonotype was picked up one time. The V call is TRBV7-8, the J call TRBJ2-5, with 8 bases aligning to TRBD2. This CDR3 has 16 amino acids. Germline CDR1 SGHVS, CDR2 FQNEAQ. J lost 4 bases, V lost 1 base, and 8 bases had no gene match. The CDR3 here is CASSLVVAAGGETQYF. For the CDR3, the DNA is TGTGCCAGCAGCTTAGTGGTAGCGGCGGGGGGAGAGACCCAGTACTTC.

This clonotype was seen only a few times. The V call is TRBV20-1, the J call TRBJ2-7, with 8 bases that match TRBD1. V lost 3 bases and J lost 2; bases outside the gene matches: 9. Germline V gene sequence: CDR1 DFQATT, CDR2 SNEGSKA (reference sequence). The CDR3 spans 15 residues. The CDR3 reads CSARDREKVAYEQYF. As DNA, the CDR3 is TGCAGTGCTAGGGACAGGGAAAAAGTTGCCTACGAGCAGTACTTC.

This clonotype has more than one count but fewer than ten. The chain combines TRBV24-1 with TRBJ2-1; the match to TRBD2 covers 8 bases. The CDR3 is 15 residues long. V lost 6 bases and J lost 9; bases outside the gene matches: 12. Germline CDR1 is KGHDR and CDR2 is SFDVKD. The chain's CDR3 is CATSYPAGAPGEQFF. The DNA of the CDR3 is TGTGCCACCAGTTATCCAGCGGGGGCCCCGGGTGAGCAGTTCTTC.

The chain joins TRBV20-1 to TRBJ2-1; no reliable D call. The end of the DNA fits TRBJ2-7 better, so the J call may be wrong. Germline loops: CDR1 DFQATT, CDR2 SNEGSKA (reference sequence). CDR3 size: 13 residues. CDR3 loop: CSASRVGYNEQYF. The CDR3 DNA is TGCAGTGCTAGTCGTGTGGGATACAATGAGCAGTACTTC.

This clonotype has more than one count but fewer than ten. The J gene is TRBJ2-1, the V gene TRBV3-1; 7 bases agree with TRBD2. With 3 bases clipped from V and 7 bases from J, the junction kept 3 bases outside the gene matches. The CDR3 is made up of 13 amino acids. Per germline, CDR1 LGHDT and CDR2 YNNKEL (reference sequence). CDR3 DNA sequence: TGTGCCAGCAGCCACCTAGCGGCGAATGAGCAGTTCTTC. This sequence encodes CASSHLAANEQFF.

This clonotype was seen more than once but under ten times. The CDR3 region has the DNA TGTGCCAGCAGCTTATCATGGAAGGGCGCTACGGGACAGGGAATTCTATATGGCTACACCTTC. The encoded protein is CASSLSWKGATGQGILYGYTF. The V gene is TRBV11-1, the J gene TRBJ1-2; TRBD1 matches 9 bases. CDR1 and CDR2 (germline): SGHAT, FQDESV (reference sequence). The CDR3 has 21 residues. The V and J ends lost 2 bases and 5 bases, in that order; junction bases with no gene match: 24. Together with reference TRBV11-1 and TRBJ1-2, the CDR3 gives the full variable domain: EAEVAQSPRYKITEKSQAVAFWCDPISGHATLYWYRQILGQGPELLVQFQDESVVDDSQLPKDRFSAERLKGVDSTLKIQPAELGDSAMYLCASSLSWKGATGQGILYGYTFGSGTRLTVV.

This clonotype was picked up one time. The chain uses TRBV20-1 and TRBJ2-7, with TRBD1 as a possible D gene (7 bases). With the DNA end fitting TRBJ2-5 better, the J assignment may be wrong. Germline loops: CDR1 DFQATT, CDR2 SNEGSKA (reference sequence). This CDR3 comprises 14 residues. CDR3 in amino acids: CSASETGRRETQYF. The CDR3 region has the DNA TGCAGTGCTAGCGAGACAGGGAGGAGGGAGACCCAGTACTTC.

This chain uses TRBV29-1 with TRBJ1-2, with 7 bases identical to TRBD1. The trim removed 0 bases at V and 0 bases at J, leaving 10 bases unmatched. From germline, CDR1 is SQVTM and CDR2 ANQGSEA. This CDR3 has 17 amino acids. The CDR3 region is CSVEDPRTGASNYGYTF. CDR3 coding DNA: TGCAGCGTTGAAGATCCAAGGACAGGAGCTTCTAACTATGGCTACACCTTC.

This clonotype was seen a few times. The V gene is TRBV7-2, the J gene TRBJ2-2, with D perhaps TRBD1 (5 bases). Germline loops: CDR1 SGHTA, CDR2 FQGNSA. V was trimmed by 1 base and J by 4 bases, leaving 10 bases between them. This CDR3 spans 15 amino acids. CDR3 nucleotide sequence: TGTGCCAGCAGCTTAGAGGGGCGCGGCACCGGGGAGCTGTTTTTT. This sequence encodes CASSLEGRGTGELFF.

This clonotype was observed a handful of times. The CDR3 loop is CASSLWGAENNEQFF. The DNA for the CDR3 is TGTGCCAGCAGTTTATGGGGGGCTGAAAACAATGAGCAGTTCTTC. This chain uses TRBV27 with TRBJ2-1; D may match TRBD1 or TRBD2 (6 bases each). Per the germline V gene, CDR1 is MNHEY and CDR2 is SMNVEV (reference sequence). The CDR3 loop spans 15 amino acids. V was trimmed by 1 base and J by 5 bases, leaving 12 bases between them.

The sample holds a few counts of this clonotype. This chain uses TRBV20-1 with TRBJ2-5; D is undetermined. Germline V gene sequence: CDR1 DFQATT, CDR2 SNEGSKA (reference sequence). Trimming cost V 5 bases and J 1 base, with 11 bases left between them. CDR3 size: 13 residues. The CDR3 region has the DNA TGCAGTGCTGGTCCGACTCGCCAAGAGACCCAGTACTTC. This codes for CSAGPTRQETQYF.

CDR3 coding DNA: TGTGCCAGCAGCGACCAGGGTCGGGCCATTCAGTACTTC. Translated, it gives CASSDQGRAIQYF. The chain joins TRBV7-9 to TRBJ2-4, with D possibly being TRBD1 (5 bases). V was cut by 5 bases and J by 9 bases, with 14 bases left in between. CDR3 length: 13 residues. Germline CDR1 and CDR2: SEHNR and FQNEAQ (reference sequence).

The V call is TRBV7-2, the J call TRBJ2-5; D perhaps matches TRBD1 (5 bases). CDR1 is SGHTA and CDR2 is FQGNSA in the germline V gene. With 2 bases removed from V and 11 bases from J, the gap between germline ends came to 18 bases. The CDR3 runs 14 residues. CDR3 sequence (DNA): TGTGCCAGCAGCTTACGCAGGGAAACCTACGTGCAGTACTTC. Protein: CASSLRRETYVQYF.